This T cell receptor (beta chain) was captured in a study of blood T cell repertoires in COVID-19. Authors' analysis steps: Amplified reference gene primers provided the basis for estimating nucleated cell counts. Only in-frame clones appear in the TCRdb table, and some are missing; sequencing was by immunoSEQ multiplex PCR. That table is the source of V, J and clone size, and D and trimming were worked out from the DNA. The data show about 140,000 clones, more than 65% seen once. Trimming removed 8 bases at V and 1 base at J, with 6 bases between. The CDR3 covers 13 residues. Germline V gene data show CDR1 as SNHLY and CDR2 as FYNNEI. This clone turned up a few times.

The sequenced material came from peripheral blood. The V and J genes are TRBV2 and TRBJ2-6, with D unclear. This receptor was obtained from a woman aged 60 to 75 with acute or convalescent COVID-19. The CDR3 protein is CASGTSGANVLTF. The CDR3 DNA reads TGTGCCAGCGGTACTTCTGGGGCCAACGTCCTGACTTTC. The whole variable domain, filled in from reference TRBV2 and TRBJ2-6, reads EPEVTQTPSHQVTQMGQEVILRCVPISNHLYFYWYRQILGQKVEFLVSFYNNEISEKSEIFDDQFSVERPDGSNFTLKIRSTKLEDSAMYFCASGTSGANVLTFGAGSRLTVL.